This T cell receptor beta chain was sequenced for a study of human T cells and chemical hapten exposure. Each CDR3 protein gets one entry after TCRdb re-called the RACE reads with MiXCR. The repertoire holds more than 100,000 distinct CDR3 sequences, with approximately 14% as singletons. Time point: patch test 1, 2 weeks after DPC sensitization. Noted treatment: therapeutic diphenylcyclopropenone sensitization with weekly scalp DPC. The V end was cut by 5 bases, the J end by 0 bases, with 11 bases between. This CDR3 is 13 amino acids long. Germline V gene data show CDR1 as DFQATT and CDR2 as SNEGSKA (reference sequence). The sample holds a few counts of this clonotype.

The sequence was collected from a man between 18 and 35 years old with alopecia areata. Some clones in this sample may be carry-over from other donors' samples. The sample was whole blood, taken in connection with sensitization to the hapten diphenylcyclopropenone (DPC). The chain recombines TRBV20-1 with TRBJ2-7; D is unresolved. The CDR3 sequence is CSAALASSYEQYF. In DNA, the CDR3 is TGCAGTGCTGCCTTGGCTTCCTCCTACGAGCAGTACTTC.